This T cell receptor beta chain was captured by sequencing in a study of CD8 T cells in Susac syndrome. An input of about 0.45 to 1 ug of RNA was subjected to reverse transcription using random hexamers. TCRdb itself ran the immunoSEQ multiplex PCR reads through MiXCR, one entry per CDR3 protein. The sample lists 200,000 to 300,000 distinct CDR3 sequences; almost 97% were seen once. V lost 2 bases, J lost 5 bases, and 15 bases lay in between. The CDR3 is made up of 15 amino acids. CDR1 is SEHNR, CDR2 FQNEAQ, per germline (reference sequence). It was negative isolation that provided the CD8+ and CD4+ T cells, whereas TEMRA cells were enriched by FACS.

The sample comprised CD4+ T cells from PBMCs. The genes are TRBV7-9 and TRBJ1-1, with D perhaps matching TRBD1 (5 bases). The origin of this receptor is a human donor with Susac syndrome. The CDR3 region is CASSLIGRDLTEAFF. The CDR3 DNA follows: TGTGCCAGCAGCTTAATTGGACGGGACTTGACTGAAGCTTTCTTT.